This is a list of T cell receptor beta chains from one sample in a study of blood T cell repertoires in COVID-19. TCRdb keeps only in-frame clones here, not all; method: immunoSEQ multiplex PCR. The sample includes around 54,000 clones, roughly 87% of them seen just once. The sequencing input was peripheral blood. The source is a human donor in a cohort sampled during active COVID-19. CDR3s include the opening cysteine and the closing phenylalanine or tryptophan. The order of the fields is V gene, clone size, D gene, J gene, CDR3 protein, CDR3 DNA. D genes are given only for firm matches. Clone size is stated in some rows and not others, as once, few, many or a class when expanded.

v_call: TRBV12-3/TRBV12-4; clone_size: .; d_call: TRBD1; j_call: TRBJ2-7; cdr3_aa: CASSHGTGGQQYF; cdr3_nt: TGTGCCAGCAGCCATGGGACAGGGGGTCAGCAGTACTTC
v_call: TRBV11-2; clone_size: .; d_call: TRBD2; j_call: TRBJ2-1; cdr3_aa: CASSKRGELIVNEQFF; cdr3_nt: TGTGCCAGCAGCAAACGGGGGGAGCTGATCGTAAATGAGCAGTTCTTC
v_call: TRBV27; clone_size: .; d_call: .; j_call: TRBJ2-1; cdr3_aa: CASSLDRLAWNRFF; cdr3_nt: TGTGCCAGCAGTTTAGATCGTCTAGCGTGGAACCGATTCTTC
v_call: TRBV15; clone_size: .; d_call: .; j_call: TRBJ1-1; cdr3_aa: CATSSGRDMVTEAFF; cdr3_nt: TGTGCCACCAGCAGCGGTAGAGATATGGTCACTGAAGCTTTCTTT
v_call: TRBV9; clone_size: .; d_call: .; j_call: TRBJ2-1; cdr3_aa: CASSATQRISYNEQFF; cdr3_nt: TGTGCCAGCAGCGCGACCCAGCGGATCTCCTACAATGAGCAGTTCTTC
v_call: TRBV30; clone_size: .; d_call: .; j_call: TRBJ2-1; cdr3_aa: CAWSSPLLEQFF; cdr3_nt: TGTGCCTGGAGTTCTCCCCTTCTTGAGCAGTTCTTC
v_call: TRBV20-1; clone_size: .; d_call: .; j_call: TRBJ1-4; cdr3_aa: CSAGTEKLFF; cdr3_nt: TGCAGTGCTGGGACAGAAAAACTGTTTTTT
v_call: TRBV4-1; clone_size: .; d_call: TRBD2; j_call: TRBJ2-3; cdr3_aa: CASSGRPPLGSGRVGTDTQYF; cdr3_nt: TGCGCCAGCAGCGGACGACCGCCCCTGGGAAGCGGGAGGGTTGGCACAGATACGCAGTATTTT
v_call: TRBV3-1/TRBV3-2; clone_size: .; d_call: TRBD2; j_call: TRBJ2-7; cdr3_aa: CASSHLGGSGYEQYF; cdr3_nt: TGTGCCAGCAGCCATTTGGGGGGGAGTGGGTACGAGCAGTACTTC
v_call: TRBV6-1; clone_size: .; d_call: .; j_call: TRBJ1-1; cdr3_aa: CASSERANTEAFF; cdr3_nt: TGTGCCAGCAGTGAGAGGGCGAACACTGAAGCTTTCTTT
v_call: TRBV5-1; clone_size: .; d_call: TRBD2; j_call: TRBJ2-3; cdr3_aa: CASSVMTSGSIPDTQYF; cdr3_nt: TGCGCCAGCAGCGTAATGACTAGCGGGAGTATTCCAGATACGCAGTATTTT
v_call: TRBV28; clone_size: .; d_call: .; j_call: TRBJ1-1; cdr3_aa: CASRRTHTEAFF; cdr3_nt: TGTGCCAGCAGGCGGACTCACACTGAAGCTTTCTTT
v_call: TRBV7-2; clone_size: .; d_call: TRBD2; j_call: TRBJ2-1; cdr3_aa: CASSLRLAAGTSSYNEQFF; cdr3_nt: TGTGCCAGCAGCTTAAGACTAGCGGCCGGGACCAGCTCCTACAATGAGCAGTTCTTC
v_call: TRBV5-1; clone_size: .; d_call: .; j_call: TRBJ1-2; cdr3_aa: CASSPDLDGYTF; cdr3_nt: TGCGCCAGCAGCCCCGACTTGGATGGCTACACCTTC
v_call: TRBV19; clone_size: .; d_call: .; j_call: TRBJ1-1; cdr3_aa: CASTPITRARALSATEAFF; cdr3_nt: TGTGCCAGTACTCCAATCACGCGGGCGAGGGCTTTATCGGCCACTGAAGCTTTCTTT
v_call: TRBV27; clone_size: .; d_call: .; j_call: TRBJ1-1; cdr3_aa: CASSPRQRNTEAFF; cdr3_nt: TGTGCCAGCAGTCCCAGACAGAGGAACACTGAAGCTTTCTTT
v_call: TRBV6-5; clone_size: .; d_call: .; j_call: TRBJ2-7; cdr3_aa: CASSTQRSYEQYF; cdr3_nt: TGTGCCAGCAGTACACAGAGAAGCTACGAGCAGTACTTC
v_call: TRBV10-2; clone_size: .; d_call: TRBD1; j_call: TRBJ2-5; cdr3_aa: CASRGTGTQETQYF; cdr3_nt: TGCGCCAGCAGGGGGACAGGGACTCAAGAGACCCAGTACTTC
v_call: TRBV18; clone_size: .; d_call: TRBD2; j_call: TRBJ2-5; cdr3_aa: CASSPPGLAGGETQYF; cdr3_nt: TGTGCCAGCTCACCACCGGGACTAGCGGGAGGAGAGACCCAGTACTTC
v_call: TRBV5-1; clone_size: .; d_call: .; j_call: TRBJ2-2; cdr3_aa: CASSRLANTGELFF; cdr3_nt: TGCGCCAGCAGCCGACTAGCGAACACCGGGGAGCTGTTTTTT
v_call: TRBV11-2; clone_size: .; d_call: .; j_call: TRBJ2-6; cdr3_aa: CASSLRGAGANVLTF; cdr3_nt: TGTGCCAGCAGCCTCCGGGGAGCCGGGGCCAACGTCCTGACTTTC
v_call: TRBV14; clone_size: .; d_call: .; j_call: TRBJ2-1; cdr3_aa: CASSQEVVVLGEQFF; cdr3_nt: TGTGCCAGCAGCCAAGAAGTGGTGGTGTTGGGCGAGCAGTTCTTC
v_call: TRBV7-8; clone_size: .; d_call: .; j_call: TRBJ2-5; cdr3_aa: CASSLALPTKTQYF; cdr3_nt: TGTGCCAGCAGCTTAGCGCTGCCCACAAAAACCCAGTACTTC
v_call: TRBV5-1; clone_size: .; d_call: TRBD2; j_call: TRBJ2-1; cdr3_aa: CASSWTSNYNEQFF; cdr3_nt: TGCGCCAGCAGCTGGACTAGCAACTACAATGAGCAGTTCTTC
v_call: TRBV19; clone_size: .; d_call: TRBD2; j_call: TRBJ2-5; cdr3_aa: CASSIAPSGSMKTQYF; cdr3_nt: TGTGCCAGTAGTATAGCGCCTAGCGGGAGTATGAAGACCCAGTACTTC
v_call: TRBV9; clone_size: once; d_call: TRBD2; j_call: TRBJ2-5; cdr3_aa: CASSVGLAGSSQETQYF; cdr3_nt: TGTGCCAGCAGCGTAGGCCTAGCGGGATCATCCCAAGAGACCCAGTACTTC
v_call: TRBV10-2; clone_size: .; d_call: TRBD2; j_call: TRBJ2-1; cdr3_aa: CASSEQAGVEQFF; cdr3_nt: TGCGCCAGCAGTGAGCAGGCGGGAGTTGAGCAGTTCTTC
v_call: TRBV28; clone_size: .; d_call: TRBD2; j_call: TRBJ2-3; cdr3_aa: CASSLLPGGPSDTQYF; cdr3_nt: TGTGCCAGCAGTTTATTGCCGGGAGGGCCCTCAGATACGCAGTATTTT
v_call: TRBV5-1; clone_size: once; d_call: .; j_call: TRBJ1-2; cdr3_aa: CASSSRTAHNYGYTF; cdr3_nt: TGCGCCAGCAGCTCACGGACAGCGCATAACTATGGCTACACCTTC
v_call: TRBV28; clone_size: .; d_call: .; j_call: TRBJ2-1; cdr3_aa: CASRPRPDRNEQFF; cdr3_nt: TGTGCCAGCAGACCTAGACCCGATAGGAATGAGCAGTTCTTC
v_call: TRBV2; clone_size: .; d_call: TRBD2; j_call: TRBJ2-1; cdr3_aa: CASSSVAGGGYNEQFF; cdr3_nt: TGTGCCAGCAGTTCAGTAGCGGGAGGAGGTTACAATGAGCAGTTCTTC
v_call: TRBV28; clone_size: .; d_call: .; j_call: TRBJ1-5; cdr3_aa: CASSLSQSSGPQHF; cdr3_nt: TGTGCCAGCAGTTTGAGTCAGTCTTCAGGGCCCCAGCATTTT
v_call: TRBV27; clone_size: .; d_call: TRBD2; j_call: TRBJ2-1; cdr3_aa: CASSSLAGTHYNEQFF; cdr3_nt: TGTGCCAGCAGTTCCCTAGCGGGAACCCACTACAATGAGCAGTTCTTC
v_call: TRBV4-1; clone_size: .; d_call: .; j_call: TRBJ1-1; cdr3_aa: CASRVWTGHQATEAFF; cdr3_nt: TGCGCCAGCAGAGTATGGACGGGACATCAGGCCACTGAAGCTTTCTTT
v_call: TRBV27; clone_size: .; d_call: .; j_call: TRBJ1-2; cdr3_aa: CASSLNSGVYGYTF; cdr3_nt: TGTGCCAGCAGTTTAAATTCAGGGGTCTATGGCTACACCTTC
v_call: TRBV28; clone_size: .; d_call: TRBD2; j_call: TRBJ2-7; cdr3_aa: CASSSALPGLAGKLYF; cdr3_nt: TGTGCCAGCAGTTCCGCGCTTCCGGGACTAGCGGGCAAATTGTACTTC
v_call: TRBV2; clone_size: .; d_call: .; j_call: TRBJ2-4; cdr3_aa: CASGREVDIQYF; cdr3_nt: TGTGCCAGCGGGCGGGAAGTAGACATTCAGTACTTC
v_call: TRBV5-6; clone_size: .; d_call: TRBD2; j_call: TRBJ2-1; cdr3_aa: CASSLFSGRDNEQFF; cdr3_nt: TGTGCCAGCAGCTTGTTTAGCGGGAGGGACAATGAGCAGTTCTTC
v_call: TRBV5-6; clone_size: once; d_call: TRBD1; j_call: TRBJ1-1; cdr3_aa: CASSLGRTGVLAFF; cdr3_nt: TGTGCCAGCAGCTTGGGTAGGACAGGGGTCCTAGCTTTCTTT
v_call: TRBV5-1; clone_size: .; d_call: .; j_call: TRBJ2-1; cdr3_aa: CASSVSEPPYNEQFF; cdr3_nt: TGCGCCAGCAGCGTCTCGGAGCCCCCCTACAATGAGCAGTTCTTC